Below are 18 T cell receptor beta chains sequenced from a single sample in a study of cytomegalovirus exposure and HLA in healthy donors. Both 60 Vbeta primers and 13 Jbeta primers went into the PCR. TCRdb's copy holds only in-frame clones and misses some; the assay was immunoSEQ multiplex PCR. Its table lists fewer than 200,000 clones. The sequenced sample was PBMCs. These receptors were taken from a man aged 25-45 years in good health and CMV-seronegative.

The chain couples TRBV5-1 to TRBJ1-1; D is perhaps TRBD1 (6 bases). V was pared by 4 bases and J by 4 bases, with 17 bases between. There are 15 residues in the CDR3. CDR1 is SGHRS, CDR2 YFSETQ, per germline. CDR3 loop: CASSLGPSGVTEAFF. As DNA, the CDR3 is TGCGCCAGCAGCCTGGGGCCCTCAGGGGTCACTGAAGCTTTCTTT.

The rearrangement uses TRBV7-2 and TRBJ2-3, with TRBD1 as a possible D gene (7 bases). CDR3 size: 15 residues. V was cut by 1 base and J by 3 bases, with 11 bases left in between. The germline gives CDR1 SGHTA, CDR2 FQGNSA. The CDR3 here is CASSLGQGGTDTQYF. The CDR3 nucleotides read TGTGCCAGCAGCTTAGGGCAGGGGGGTACAGATACGCAGTATTTT.

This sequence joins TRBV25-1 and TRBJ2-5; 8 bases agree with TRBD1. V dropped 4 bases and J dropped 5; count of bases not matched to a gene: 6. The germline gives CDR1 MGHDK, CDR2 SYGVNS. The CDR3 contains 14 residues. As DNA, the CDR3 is TGTGCCAGCAGTGGGTCAGGGGGCCCGGAGACCCAGTACTTC. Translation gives CASSGSGGPETQYF.

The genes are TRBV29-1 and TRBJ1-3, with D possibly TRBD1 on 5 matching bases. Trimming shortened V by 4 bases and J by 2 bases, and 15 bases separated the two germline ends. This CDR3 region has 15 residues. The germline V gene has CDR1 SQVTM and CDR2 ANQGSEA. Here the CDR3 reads CSVGRDGAAGNTIYF. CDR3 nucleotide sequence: TGCAGCGTTGGGCGGGATGGGGCTGCTGGAAACACCATATATTTT.

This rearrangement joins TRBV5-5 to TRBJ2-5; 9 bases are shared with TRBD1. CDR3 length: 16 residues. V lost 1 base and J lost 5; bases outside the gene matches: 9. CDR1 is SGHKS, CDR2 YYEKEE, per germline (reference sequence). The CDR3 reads CASSLNRGLATETQYF. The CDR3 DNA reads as TGTGCCAGCAGCTTGAACAGGGGGCTGGCTACCGAGACCCAGTACTTC.

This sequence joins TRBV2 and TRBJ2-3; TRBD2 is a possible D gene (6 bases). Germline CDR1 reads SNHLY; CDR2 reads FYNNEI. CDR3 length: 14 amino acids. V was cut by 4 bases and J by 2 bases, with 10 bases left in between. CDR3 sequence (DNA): TGTGCCAGCAGTGCGGGGGACTTCACAGATACGCAGTATTTT. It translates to CASSAGDFTDTQYF.

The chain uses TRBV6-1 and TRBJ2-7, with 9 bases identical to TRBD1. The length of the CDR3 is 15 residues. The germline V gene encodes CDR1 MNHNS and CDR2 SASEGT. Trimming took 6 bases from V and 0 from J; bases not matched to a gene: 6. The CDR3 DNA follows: TGTGCCAGCAGCCGTGACAGGGGGTTCTCCTACGAGCAGTACTTC. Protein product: CASSRDRGFSYEQYF.

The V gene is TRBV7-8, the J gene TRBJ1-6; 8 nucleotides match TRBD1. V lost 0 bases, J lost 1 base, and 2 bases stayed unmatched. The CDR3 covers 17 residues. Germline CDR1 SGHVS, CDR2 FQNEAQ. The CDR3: CASSLARDRSYNSPLHF. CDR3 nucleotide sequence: TGTGCCAGCAGCTTAGCAAGGGACAGGTCCTATAATTCACCCCTCCACTTT.

The chain's CDR3 is CASSPESPVSYNEQFF. The CDR3 DNA reads as TGTGCCAGCTCACCGGAGAGCCCCGTCTCCTACAATGAGCAGTTCTTC. The V call is TRBV18, the J call TRBJ2-1; D unclear. The germline CDR1 and CDR2 sequences are KGHSH and LQKENI. This CDR3 is 16 amino acids long. V lost 3 bases and J lost 0, with 12 bases in between.

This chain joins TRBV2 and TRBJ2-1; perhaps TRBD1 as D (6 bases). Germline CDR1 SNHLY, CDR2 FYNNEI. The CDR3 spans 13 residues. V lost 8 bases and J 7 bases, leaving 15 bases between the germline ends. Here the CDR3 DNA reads TGTGCCAGCGGACCGGAACAGGGAAATGAGCAGTTCTTC. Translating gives CASGPEQGNEQFF.

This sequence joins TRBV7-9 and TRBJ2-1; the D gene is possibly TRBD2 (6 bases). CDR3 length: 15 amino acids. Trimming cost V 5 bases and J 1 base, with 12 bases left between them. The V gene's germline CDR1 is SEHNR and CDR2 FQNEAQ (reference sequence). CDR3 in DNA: TGTGCCAGCAGCAAACCGGGAGCTTCCTACAATGAGCAGTTCTTC. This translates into CASSKPGASYNEQFF.

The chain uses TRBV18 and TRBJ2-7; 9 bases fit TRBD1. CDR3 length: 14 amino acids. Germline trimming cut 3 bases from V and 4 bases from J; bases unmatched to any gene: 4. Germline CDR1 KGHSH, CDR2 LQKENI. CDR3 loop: CASSPGQGQYEQYF. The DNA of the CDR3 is TGTGCCAGCTCACCGGGACAGGGCCAATACGAGCAGTACTTC.

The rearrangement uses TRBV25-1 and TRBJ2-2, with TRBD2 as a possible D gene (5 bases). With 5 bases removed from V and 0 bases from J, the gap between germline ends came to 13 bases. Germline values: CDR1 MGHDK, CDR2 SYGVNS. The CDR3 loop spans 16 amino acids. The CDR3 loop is CASSLSTNANTGELFF. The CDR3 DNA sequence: TGTGCCAGCAGTCTCTCGACTAATGCGAACACCGGGGAGCTGTTTTTT.

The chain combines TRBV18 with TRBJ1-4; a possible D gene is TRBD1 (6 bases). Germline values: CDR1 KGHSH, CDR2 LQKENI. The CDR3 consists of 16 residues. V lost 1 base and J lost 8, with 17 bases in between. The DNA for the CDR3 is TGTGCCAGCTCACCACAGGGGCGGCAGGGGCTCGAAAAACTGTTTTTT. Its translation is CASSPQGRQGLEKLFF.

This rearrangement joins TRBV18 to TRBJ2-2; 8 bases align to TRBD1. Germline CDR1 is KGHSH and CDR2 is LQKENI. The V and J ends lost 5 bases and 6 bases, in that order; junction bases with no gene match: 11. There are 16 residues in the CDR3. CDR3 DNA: TGTGCCAGCTCATCTAATCCGACAGGGGCTGCCGGGGAGCTGTTTTTT. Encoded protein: CASSSNPTGAAGELFF.

The CDR3 here is CASSTDSRYEQYF. CDR3 coding DNA: TGTGCCAGCAGCACAGACAGCCGCTACGAGCAGTACTTC. The chain joins TRBV7-9 to TRBJ2-7; TRBD1 might be the D (5 bases). The length of the CDR3 is 13 residues. The germline CDR1 and CDR2 sequences are SEHNR and FQNEAQ (reference sequence). V was cut by 5 bases and J by 3 bases, with 11 bases left in between.

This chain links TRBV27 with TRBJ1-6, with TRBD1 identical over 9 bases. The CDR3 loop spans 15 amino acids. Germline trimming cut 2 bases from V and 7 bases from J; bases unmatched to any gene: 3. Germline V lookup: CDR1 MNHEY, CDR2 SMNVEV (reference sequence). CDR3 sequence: CASSLLGTGNSPLHF. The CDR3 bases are TGTGCCAGCAGTTTACTCGGGACAGGGAATTCACCCCTCCACTTT.

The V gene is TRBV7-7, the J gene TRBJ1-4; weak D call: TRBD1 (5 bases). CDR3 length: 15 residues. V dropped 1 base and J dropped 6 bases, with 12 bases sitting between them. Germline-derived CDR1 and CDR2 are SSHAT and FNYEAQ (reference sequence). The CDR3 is CASSLGGGFHEKLFF. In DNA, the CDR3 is TGTGCCAGCAGCTTAGGGGGGGGTTTTCATGAAAAACTGTTTTTT.